What follows describes a single T cell receptor beta chain. Its target is not known. The assay was immunoSEQ multiplex PCR, and TCRdb's table has in-frame clones only and misses some. The sample lists tens of thousands of clones, around 89% occurring once. V shed 2 bases and J shed 8 bases, with 14 bases lying between them. CDR3 length: 14 residues. Germline V gene lookup returns CDR1 SGHRS and CDR2 YFSETQ. Stated time point: cycle 4 day 1 (C4D1), after less than 7 weeks of nivolumab. Each and every patient relapsed after autologous stem cell transplantation, and patients got differing brentuximab vedotin exposure. This record belongs to a study of PD-1 blockade in classical Hodgkin lymphoma. Study details: Once every 2 weeks, patients received intravenous nivolumab at 3 mg/kg. Findings and limits, study-wide: Patients starting nivolumab less than 1 year after ASCT had lower diversity and were excluded from later analyses.

The TCR sequence derives from a human donor with classical Hodgkin lymphoma. The specimen comprised peripheral blood mononuclear cells (PBMCs), sampled before the fourth cycle of nivolumab. The rearrangement uses TRBV5-1 and TRBJ2-1; D is uncertain. This CDR3 is CASSFQILRDEQFF. CDR3 nucleotide sequence: TGCGCCAGCAGCTTTCAGATACTCCGGGATGAGCAGTTCTTC.